Following are 26 T cell receptor beta chains from one sample sequenced in a study of blood T cells in healthy people across ages. Next came a second PCR, run for about 7 to 12 cycles, which used a sample-barcoded 5' primer along with a J-beta primer mix. TCRdb recomputed calls from the 5' RACE reads with MiXCR, one row per CDR3 protein. The sample comprises 910,000 or so distinct CDR3 sequences, roughly 50% of which are singletons, and 20% to 25% rests with the top ten. What was sequenced was blood. All receptors derive from a woman in her sixties or seventies in good health.

This clonotype was picked up many times. The V call is TRBV5-1, the J call TRBJ2-7; 10 nucleotides line up with TRBD1. In germline, CDR1 is SGHRS, CDR2 YFSETQ. The V gene end was trimmed by 4 bases and the J gene end by 0 bases; junction bases not matched to a gene: 4. The CDR3 totals 15 residues. CDR3: CASSRTGGISYEQYF. In DNA, the CDR3 is TGCGCCAGCAGCCGGACAGGGGGGATCTCCTACGAGCAGTACTTC.

This clonotype has just one count. The V call is TRBV6-6, the J call TRBJ2-5; 7 bases fit TRBD2. Germline loops: CDR1 MNHNY, CDR2 SVGAGI (reference sequence). V lost 0 bases, J lost 4 bases, and 5 bases stayed unmatched. This CDR3 region has 15 residues. For the CDR3, the DNA is TGTGCCAGCAGTTACTCGATGGGAGGGTCAGAGACCCAGTACTTC. Translating it yields CASSYSMGGSETQYF.

The chain uses TRBV3-1 and TRBJ2-7; D gene uncertain. Germline V gene lookup returns CDR1 LGHDT and CDR2 YNNKEL (reference sequence). The CDR3 loop spans 14 amino acids. V lost 1 base to trimming and J lost 5 bases, with 12 bases between them. The CDR3, as DNA: TGTGCCAGCAGCCAAGGGCCAGTCTCTGACGAGCAGTACTTC. It yields the protein CASSQGPVSDEQYF.

This clonotype has only a few counts. The chain is built from TRBV10-3 and TRBJ2-7; 11 bases are a match to TRBD1. J was trimmed by 2 bases and V by 4 bases; bases with no gene match: 4. The CDR3 has 15 residues. Germline loops: CDR1 ENHRY, CDR2 SYGVKD. CDR3 nucleotides: TGTGCCATCAGTGGTGGGACAGGGGGAGCCTACGAGCAGTACTTC. Its translation: CAISGGTGGAYEQYF.

With regard to this clonotype: The junction does not match germline at one end; this may be a read error. V gene TRBV11-2 combines with J gene TRBJ1-2, with D tentatively TRBD1 (5 bases). The germline CDR1 and CDR2 sequences are SGHAT and FQNNGV. The CDR3 is 14 amino acids. CDR3 region: CASSLGTPNYGHTF. Here the CDR3 DNA reads TGTGCCAGCAGCTTGGGGACCCCTAACTATGGCCACACCTTC.

V is TRBV6-2 or TRBV6-3 and J is TRBJ2-1; no definite D call. Trimming stripped 3 bases from V and 9 bases from J, with 9 bases between. The CDR3 is 12 amino acids. The germline gives CDR1 MNHEY, CDR2 SVGEGT. CDR3 sequence (DNA): TGTGCCAGCAGTTATTGGCGTATTGAGCAGTTCTTC. The encoded protein is CASSYWRIEQFF.

The gene calls are TRBV4-1 and TRBJ2-3; 10 bases agree with TRBD1. The CDR3 covers 16 residues. Germline CDR1 is MGHRA and CDR2 is YSYEKL. The ends lost 1 base at V and 1 base at J; junction bases unmatched: 2. CDR3 sequence reads: CASSQVGTGGTDTQYF. DNA for the CDR3: TGCGCCAGCAGCCAAGTAGGGACAGGGGGCACAGATACGCAGTATTTT.

This sequence joins TRBV27 and TRBJ2-2; TRBD2 aligns across 9 bases. The CDR3 runs 15 residues. V gave up 8 bases and J gave up 7 bases; unmatched junction bases: 11. CDR1 and CDR2 from the germline V gene are MNHEY and SMNVEV (reference sequence). This CDR3 reads CASDSSGRGVGELFF. The CDR3 DNA sequence: TGTGCCAGCGATAGTAGCGGGAGAGGGGTCGGGGAGCTGTTTTTT.

The rearrangement links TRBV12-3 or TRBV12-4 to TRBJ2-3; D gene uncertain. V was clipped by 2 bases and J by 2 bases, with 11 bases between them. The CDR3 is made up of 15 amino acids. CDR3 in DNA: TGTGCCAGCAGTTTACTCCCCGGGTACACAGATACGCAGTATTTT. Amino acid sequence: CASSLLPGYTDTQYF.

The V call is TRBV4-2, the J call TRBJ1-2; D is perhaps TRBD1 (6 bases). CDR3 length equals 16 residues. Trimming took 4 bases from V and 6 from J, leaving 21 bases between them. Germline V lookup: CDR1 LGHNA, CDR2 YNFKEQ. CDR3 in DNA: TGTGCCAGCAGCCGGAGCAGGGGCTCGCTGCGGGATGGCTACACCTTC. This encodes CASSRSRGSLRDGYTF.

The table lists this clonotype with a count of one. An end of the junction differs from the germline gene, which may be a read error. The V and J genes are TRBV5-1 and TRBJ2-3; the D is unclear. In germline, CDR1 is SGHRS, CDR2 YFSETQ. The CDR3 sequence is 14 residues long. This CDR3 is CTSTQDSPTDTQYF. The DNA for the CDR3 is TGCACCAGCACCCAGGATAGCCCGACAGATACGCAGTATTTT.

With respect to this clonotype: Compared with germline, one end of the junction differs, possibly owing to a read error. The J gene is TRBJ1-5, the V gene TRBV20-1, with 9 bases identical to TRBD1. The CDR3 is made up of 17 amino acids. Germline values: CDR1 DFQATT, CDR2 SNEGSKA (reference sequence). CDR3 in amino acids: CSARERDRALGNQPQHF. Here the CDR3 DNA reads TGCAGTGCTCGAGAACGGGACAGGGCGTTGGGCAATCAGCCCCAGCATTTT.

The chain couples TRBV4-1 to TRBJ2-3, with no clear D. The CDR3 length is 14 residues. Trimming took 1 base from V and 10 from J, leaving 15 bases between them. Germline V gives CDR1 MGHRA, CDR2 YSYEKL. DNA for the CDR3: TGCGCCAGCAGCCAAGTCGGCACTTCTCCAGCGCAGTATTTT. Its protein is CASSQVGTSPAQYF.

DNA for the CDR3: TGTGCCAGCAGTGAGACCGGACCGTCTATCTCCTACGAGCAGTACTTC. It translates to CASSETGPSISYEQYF. The chain couples TRBV2 to TRBJ2-7; no clear D gene. The CDR3 is 16 residues long. V was trimmed by 3 bases and J by 0 bases, leaving 15 bases between them. The V gene's germline CDR1 is SNHLY and CDR2 FYNNEI.

This clonotype turned up a few times. The chain joins TRBV5-1 to TRBJ2-5; TRBD1 might be the D (6 bases). Trimming pared 8 bases from V and 5 bases from J, leaving 19 bases between. Germline V gene data show CDR1 as SGHRS and CDR2 as YFSETQ. The CDR3 is made up of 14 amino acids. The CDR3 coding sequence is TGCGCCAGTGGACCTACAGGGATAGTGGAGACCCAGTACTTC. Its protein product is CASGPTGIVETQYF. Using reference TRBV5-1 and TRBJ2-5 for the parts outside the CDR3, the full variable domain is KAGVTQTPRYLIKTRGQQVTLSCSPISGHRSVSWYQQTPGQGLQFLFEYFSETQRNKGNFPGRFSGRQFSNSRSEMNVSTLELGDSALYLCASGPTGIVETQYFGPGTRLLVL.

On this clonotype itself: A much bigger clone sits one base away, suggesting this may be a read error. The chain joins TRBV7-2 to TRBJ1-5, with a possible D match to TRBD1 (5 bases). This CDR3 comprises 16 residues. The ends were cut back, 4 bases at V and 7 bases at J, with 20 bases in the middle. Germline V gives CDR1 SGHTA, CDR2 FQGNSA. CDR3 in amino acids: CASSSALGGGGQPQHF. The CDR3 bases are TGTGCCAGCAGCTCAGCCCTTGGGGGAGGAGGACAGCCCCAGCATTTT.

The chain uses TRBV29-1 and TRBJ2-5; D is perhaps TRBD1 (6 bases). The CDR3 loop spans 11 amino acids. Germline V CDR1 and CDR2: SQVTM, ANQGSEA. Trimming stripped 6 bases from V and 4 bases from J, with 9 bases between. The CDR3 nucleotides are TGCAGCGTGGACAGAAGAGAGACCCAGTACTTC. Amino acids: CSVDRRETQYF.

A word on this clonotype: Its ends do not fully match the called genes, so a read error is possible. The chain carries TRBV3-1 and TRBJ2-3; 8 positions agree with TRBD1. The length of the CDR3 is 15 residues. CDR1 is LGHDT, CDR2 YNNKEL, per germline (reference sequence). The chain's CDR3 is CAGSQGTGFTDTQYF. CDR3 nucleotides: TGTGCCGGCAGCCAAGGGACAGGATTTACAGATACGCAGTATTTT.

The table lists this clonotype with a few counts. V and J are TRBV24-1 and TRBJ2-3; possible D gene TRBD1, 5 bases. Germline V lookup: CDR1 KGHDR, CDR2 SFDVKD. Trimming removed 7 bases at V and 6 bases at J, with 16 bases between. The CDR3 consists of 14 residues. The CDR3 loop is CATRGTSQVDTQYF. The CDR3 nucleotides are TGTGCCACCAGAGGCACTTCACAGGTGGATACGCAGTATTTT.

The J gene is TRBJ1-2, the V gene TRBV5-8; D is unclear. This CDR3 has 14 residues. Per the germline V gene, CDR1 is SGHTS and CDR2 is YDEGEE. The V gene lost 0 bases and the J gene lost 8 bases, with 14 bases spanning the gap. CDR3 loop: CASSLAWASGGYTF. CDR3 coding DNA: TGTGCCAGCAGCTTGGCCTGGGCCTCTGGGGGCTACACCTTC. The full variable domain, rest sourced from reference TRBV5-8 and TRBJ1-2, is EAGVTQSPTHLIKTRGQQATLRCSPISGHTSVYWYQQALGLGLQFLLWYDEGEERNRGNFPPRFSGRQFPNYSSELNVNALELEDSALYLCASSLAWASGGYTFGSGTRLTVV.

This chain uses TRBV6-5 with TRBJ2-1, with 8 bases aligning to TRBD1. CDR1 is MNHEY, CDR2 SVGAGI, per germline. This CDR3 region has 16 residues. V was clipped by 3 bases and J by 8 bases; unmatched bases: 12. CDR3 amino acids: CASSYWPPDRAYEQFF. The CDR3 nucleotides are TGTGCCAGCAGTTATTGGCCCCCGGACAGGGCCTATGAGCAGTTCTTC.

The V and J genes are TRBV5-1 and TRBJ2-1; D call uncertain. V gave up 0 bases and J gave up 8 bases, with 12 bases separating them. In germline, CDR1 is SGHRS, CDR2 YFSETQ. The CDR3 is 14 residues long. CDR3 sequence (DNA): TGCGCCAGCAGCTTGGAGCCAGATCGGGATGAGCAGTTCTTC. It yields the protein CASSLEPDRDEQFF.

J is TRBJ2-7 and V is TRBV6-2 or TRBV6-3; possible D gene TRBD1, 6 bases. This CDR3 region has 14 residues. CDR1 MNHEY and CDR2 SVGEGT come from the germline V gene. V lost 8 bases to trimming and J lost 6 bases, with 20 bases between them. DNA for the CDR3: TGTGCCAGCGCTCCGTGGGACATTCCCGCCGAGCAGTACTTC. Translating gives CASAPWDIPAEQYF.

This clonotype showed up just a few times. The chain has TRBV20-1 and TRBJ1-1; D is possibly TRBD1 (5 bases). V lost 3 bases, J lost 4 bases, and 12 bases lay in between. The CDR3 has 13 amino acids. The germline gives CDR1 DFQATT, CDR2 SNEGSKA (reference sequence). The CDR3 loop reads CSARGPLLTEAFF. CDR3 coding DNA: TGCAGTGCTAGGGGACCCTTGCTCACTGAAGCTTTCTTT.

V and J are TRBV18 and TRBJ2-3; D possibly corresponds to TRBD2 (5 bases). This CDR3 contains 15 residues. The ends were cut back, 4 bases at V and 2 bases at J, with 13 bases in the middle. Per germline, CDR1 KGHSH and CDR2 LQKENI. CDR3 DNA sequence: TGTGCCAGCTCACGAGTGGAGCGGCCCACAGATACGCAGTATTTT. As protein: CASSRVERPTDTQYF.

In DNA form, the CDR3 reads TGTGCCAGCGAATGGACCGGGGACAACAATGAGCAGTTCTTC. It codes for CASEWTGDNNEQFF. V is TRBV7-9 and J is TRBJ2-1; D is perhaps TRBD1 (6 bases). V shed 8 bases and J shed 5 bases, with 16 bases lying between them. The CDR3 is made up of 14 amino acids. The V gene's germline CDR1 is SEHNR and CDR2 FQNEAQ (reference sequence).